This T cell receptor beta chain was sequenced for a study of CXCR3-negative and CXCR3-positive naive CD8 T cells. The germline CDR1 and CDR2 sequences are MDHEN and SYDVKM. The CDR3 sequence is 12 residues long. Libraries of TRB cDNA were made by 5' RACE and carried UMIs. TCRdb reprocessed the 5' RACE reads, with one entry per CDR3 protein and no DNA. The sample is made up of around 140,000 distinct CDR3 sequences, and the top ten hold around 0.5% of it. The study's findings and limits: Similarly elevated diversity marked both naive subsets, with memory CD8+ cells showing far lower diversity. Surface CD5 was comparable between naive subsets; TCR strength was inferred from TRB CDR3 properties.

About this clonotype itself: The antigen is undetermined.

Triplicate sorts, over 250,000 cells apiece, were made for each CD8+ T cell subset. Naive CD8+ T cells were CD45RO-CCR7+CD27+CD95-. The chain carries TRBV28 and TRBJ2-7. Sequenced sample: naive CXCR3- CD8+ T cells from blood. The subset denotes: CD45RO-CCR7+CD27+CD95- naive CD8+ T cells lacking CXCR3 (TNR3-). The TCR comes from a human donor in good health. Some clones in this sample may be carry-over from other donors' samples. The CDR3 here is CASRGQMYEQYF.